This T cell receptor (beta chain) derives from a study of Ad26.COV2.S vaccination and SARS-CoV-2 variants. Study-level information: In the COV1001 trial, the donor was in the Ad26.COV2.S arm.

As for treatment: roughly 19 received Ad26.COV2.S at low or high dose, single or two shots; roughly 5 received placebo; per-sample allocation not given. Sampling happened 63 days after the first vaccine or placebo injection. Findings and caveats of the study: Breadth of non-spike TCRs did not differ between vaccinees and placebo recipients.

Repertoires were generated with immunoSEQ multiplex PCR, while TCRdb's copy carries only in-frame clones and drops some. The table records around 400,000 clones, about 89% of them present only once. The CDR3 contains 12 residues. Between the trimmed V and J ends, which lost 8 bases and 9 bases, there was a span of 19 bases. The germline CDR1 and CDR2 sequences are GTSNPN and SVGIG (reference sequence). This clone was seen only once. Its antigen is not identified. Specimen: peripheral blood, collected in a trial of Ad26.COV2.S vaccine versus placebo. The TCR originated in a person aged 18 to 59 who received the Ad26.COV2.S COVID-19 vaccine or a placebo. The V call is TRBV30, the J call TRBJ2-5; tentatively, D is TRBD1 (6 bases). This chain's CDR3 is CAQGWAEGAQYF. The CDR3 DNA reads as TGTGCCCAAGGATGGGCTGAGGGGGCCCAGTACTTC.